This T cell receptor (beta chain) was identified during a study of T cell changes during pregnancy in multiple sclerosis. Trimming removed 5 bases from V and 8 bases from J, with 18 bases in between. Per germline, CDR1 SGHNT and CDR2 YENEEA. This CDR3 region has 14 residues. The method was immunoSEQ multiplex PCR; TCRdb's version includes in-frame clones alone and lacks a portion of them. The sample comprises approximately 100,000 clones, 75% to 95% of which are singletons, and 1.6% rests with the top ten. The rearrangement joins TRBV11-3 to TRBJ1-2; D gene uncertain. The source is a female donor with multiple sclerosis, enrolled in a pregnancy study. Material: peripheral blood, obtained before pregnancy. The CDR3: CASSPRVGSGGYTF. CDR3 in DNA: TGTGCCAGCAGCCCCCGGGTAGGGTCGGGAGGCTACACCTTC.